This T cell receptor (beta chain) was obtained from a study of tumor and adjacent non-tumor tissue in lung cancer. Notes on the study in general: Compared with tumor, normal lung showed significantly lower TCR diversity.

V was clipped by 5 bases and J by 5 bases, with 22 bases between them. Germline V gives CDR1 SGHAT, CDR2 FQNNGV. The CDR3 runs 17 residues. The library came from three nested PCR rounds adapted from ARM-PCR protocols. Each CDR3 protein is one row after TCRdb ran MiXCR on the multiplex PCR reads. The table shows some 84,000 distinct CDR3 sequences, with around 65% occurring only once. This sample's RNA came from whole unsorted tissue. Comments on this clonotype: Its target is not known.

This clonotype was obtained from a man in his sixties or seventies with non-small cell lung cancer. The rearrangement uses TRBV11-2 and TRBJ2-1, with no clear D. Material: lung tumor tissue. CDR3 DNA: TGTGCCAGCAGCCCCATAGTCCGTCAGGATGATAACAATGAGCAGTTCTTC. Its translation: CASSPIVRQDDNNEQFF.